The 26 T cell receptor beta chains reported below all come from one sample, sequenced in a study of response to subunit inactivated influenza vaccine. MiXCR was run by TCRdb on the RT-PCR reads, yielding one entry per CDR3 protein. The table records approximately 500,000 distinct CDR3 sequences, around 21% of them present only once. The same specimen was also included in a second study, on T cells expressing NK-cell markers. That source reports: For TCR beta, cDNA was produced by 5'RACE template switching with UMIs.

Here the sequenced sample was CD4+ T cells sorted from PBMCs, taken about 13 days after vaccination. The receptors come from a man in his fifties or sixties who received an inactivated influenza vaccine.

The chain combines TRBV11-2 with TRBJ2-7, with D possibly TRBD1 on 7 matching bases. CDR3 size: 15 residues. Trimming took 5 bases from V and 4 from J, leaving 18 bases between them. In germline, CDR1 is SGHAT, CDR2 FQNNGV. The CDR3, as DNA: TGTGCCAGCAGCACCCAGGGGGGTTCTAGATACGAGCAGTACTTC. It is translated as CASSTQGGSRYEQYF. Based on the CDR3 plus reference TRBV11-2 and TRBJ2-7, the full variable domain is EAGVAQSPRYKIIEKRQSVAFWCNPISGHATLYWYQQILGQGPKLLIQFQNNGVVDDSQLPKDRFSAERLKGVDSTLKIQPAKLEDSAVYLCASSTQGGSRYEQYFGPGTRLTVT.

This chain joins TRBV30 and TRBJ2-7; tentatively, D is TRBD1 (5 bases). Germline assignment: CDR1 GTSNPN and CDR2 SVGIG (reference sequence). V gave up 0 bases and J gave up 7 bases, with 13 bases separating them. The CDR3 contains 13 residues. CDR3 in amino acids: CAWSVHNKGEQYF. In DNA, the CDR3 is TGTGCCTGGAGTGTACACAACAAGGGGGAGCAGTACTTC.

V gene TRBV12-3 or TRBV12-4 combines with J gene TRBJ1-4, with 7 bases fitting TRBD1. Trimming at V came to 2 bases and at J to 8 bases, leaving 11 bases not matched to a gene. The CDR3 extends over 16 amino acids. CDR3 in amino acids: CASSLSNRGGREKLFF. The CDR3 DNA sequence: TGTGCCAGCAGTTTAAGTAACAGGGGCGGGAGGGAAAAACTGTTTTTT.

This clonotype was counted only a few times. V is TRBV7-2 and J is TRBJ1-6; 9 bases agree with TRBD1. The ends lost 1 base at V and 9 bases at J; junction bases unmatched: 7. The CDR3 length is 16 residues. The germline CDR1 and CDR2 sequences are SGHTA and FQGNSA. CDR3 sequence reads: CASSLGGQGIGSPLHF. In DNA form, the CDR3 reads TGTGCCAGCAGCTTAGGGGGACAGGGCATAGGTTCACCCCTCCACTTT.

This clonotype was seen ten or more times. This chain links TRBV4-3 with TRBJ2-1, with D perhaps matching TRBD1 (5 bases). The V and J ends lost 1 base and 2 bases respectively, with 9 bases between them. The CDR3 runs 15 residues. Germline V gene sequence: CDR1 LGHNA, CDR2 YSLEER. The CDR3 DNA reads as TGCGCCAGCAGCCAAGTGGGGCTAACCTACAATGAGCAGTTCTTC. This encodes CASSQVGLTYNEQFF.

J is TRBJ2-1 and V is TRBV6-5, with D perhaps matching TRBD1 (5 bases). Germline V gene data show CDR1 as MNHEY and CDR2 as SVGAGI. Trimming left V 6 bases short and J 2 bases short, with 17 bases between. The CDR3 spans 16 residues. The CDR3 sequence: CASSLESRAAYNEQFF. CDR3 DNA sequence: TGTGCCAGCAGCCTAGAGTCCAGGGCAGCCTACAATGAGCAGTTCTTC.

The V gene is TRBV7-2, the J gene TRBJ2-3; the match to TRBD2 covers 13 bases. The CDR3 totals 16 residues. Trimming at V came to 4 bases and at J to 5 bases, leaving 6 bases not matched to a gene. Germline V lookup: CDR1 SGHTA, CDR2 FQGNSA. This chain's CDR3 is CASSYRLAGGQDTQYF. The CDR3 DNA sequence: TGTGCCAGCAGCTATAGACTAGCGGGGGGTCAAGATACGCAGTATTTT.

The chain carries TRBV20-1 and TRBJ2-3, with D unclear. CDR1 and CDR2 (germline): DFQATT, SNEGSKA (reference sequence). This CDR3 region has 13 residues. With 1 base removed from V and 0 bases from J, the gap between germline ends came to 5 bases. The CDR3 sequence is CSARAPSTDTQYF. The CDR3 bases are TGCAGTGCTAGAGCCCCTAGCACAGATACGCAGTATTTT.

This clonotype was detected a few times. The V call is TRBV15, the J call TRBJ2-1, with D possibly being TRBD2 (6 bases). Germline assignment: CDR1 LNHNV and CDR2 YYDKDF (reference sequence). Trimming took off 0 bases at V and 10 bases at J, with 7 bases between the two ends. This CDR3 region has 12 residues. CDR3 coding DNA: TGTGCCACCAGCAGAGAACGGGGGGAGCAGTTCTTC. Translation: CATSRERGEQFF. Complete variable domain (other parts from reference TRBV15 and TRBJ2-1): DAMVIQNPRYQVTQFGKPVTLSCSQTLNHNVMYWYQQKSSQAPKLLFHYYDKDFNNEADTPDNFQSRRPNTSFCFLDIRSPGLGDTAMYLCATSRERGEQFFGPGTRLTVL.

The V and J genes are TRBV4-1 and TRBJ2-6; no clear D. V shed 4 bases and J shed 4 bases, with 8 bases lying between them. The CDR3 length is 14 residues. Germline values: CDR1 MGHRA, CDR2 YSYEKL. The CDR3 loop is CASSPIEGANVLTF. The CDR3 nucleotides are TGCGCCAGCAGCCCAATCGAGGGGGCCAACGTCCTGACTTTC.

This clonotype has only a few counts. The chain has TRBV14 and TRBJ2-5, with D maybe TRBD2 (5 bases). This CDR3 contains 14 residues. Trimming took off 1 base at V and 6 bases at J, with 12 bases between the two ends. Germline CDR1 is SGHDN and CDR2 is FVKESK. The CDR3 loop reads CASSQVGGLQTQYF. The CDR3 region has the DNA TGTGCCAGCAGCCAAGTTGGCGGGCTACAGACCCAGTACTTC.

V gene TRBV29-1 combines with J gene TRBJ2-5, with D perhaps matching TRBD1 (6 bases). This CDR3 has 12 residues. The V end was cut by 2 bases, the J end by 6 bases, with 10 bases between. Germline lookup yields CDR1 SQVTM and CDR2 ANQGSEA. This CDR3 is CSVEWGRKTQYF. CDR3 bases: TGCAGCGTTGAATGGGGGCGAAAGACCCAGTACTTC.

The chain combines TRBV5-8 with TRBJ1-5; D unresolved. The V end lost 3 bases, the J end lost 3 bases, and 7 bases lay between the germline ends. The germline CDR1 and CDR2 sequences are SGHTS and YDEGEE. The CDR3 totals 13 residues. In DNA form, the CDR3 reads TGTGCCAGCAGCTCGGACTACAATCAGCCCCAGCATTTT. Protein: CASSSDYNQPQHF. The entire variable domain, with the rest obtained from reference TRBV5-8 and TRBJ1-5, is as follows: EAGVTQSPTHLIKTRGQQATLRCSPISGHTSVYWYQQALGLGLQFLLWYDEGEERNRGNFPPRFSGRQFPNYSSELNVNALELEDSALYLCASSSDYNQPQHFGDGTRLSIL.

The V call is TRBV4-2, the J call TRBJ2-5, with 10 bases aligning to TRBD2. The CDR3 is 16 amino acids. Germline CDR1 reads LGHNA; CDR2 reads YNFKEQ. Trimming cost V 3 bases and J 4 bases; bases outside gene matches: 8. Written as DNA, the CDR3 is TGTGCCAGCAGCCAGGAAGCTAGCGGGGGACTAGAGACCCAGTACTTC. Its protein product is CASSQEASGGLETQYF.

This clonotype was found many times. The V and J genes are TRBV10-3 and TRBJ2-1; D is possibly TRBD1 or TRBD2 (5 bases each). The germline V and J ends were trimmed by 2 bases and 5 bases, with 13 bases remaining between them. Looked up from germline, CDR1 is ENHRY and CDR2 is SYGVKD. The CDR3 loop spans 15 amino acids. CDR3 region: CAISEGREGHNEQFF. The CDR3 DNA reads as TGTGCCATCAGTGAGGGGAGAGAGGGGCACAATGAGCAGTTCTTC.

This clonotype was picked up many times. The rearrangement links TRBV5-1 to TRBJ2-7; 7 bases agree with TRBD2. The CDR3 length is 16 residues. Looked up from germline, CDR1 is SGHRS and CDR2 is YFSETQ. Germline trimming cut 0 bases from V and 6 bases from J; bases unmatched to any gene: 12. DNA for the CDR3: TGCGCCAGCAGCTTGGCCGGTGGGAGGGCCTTATCCGAGCAGTACTTC. Translated, it gives CASSLAGGRALSEQYF.

This rearrangement joins TRBV29-1 to TRBJ2-7; 7 bases agree with TRBD1. Trimming took 5 bases from V and 9 from J; bases not matched to a gene: 16. This CDR3 region has 14 residues. Germline V gene data show CDR1 as SQVTM and CDR2 as ANQGSEA. The CDR3 loop is CSVRQGQSRERQYF. The CDR3 bases are TGCAGCGTTCGACAGGGCCAGTCAAGGGAAAGGCAGTACTTC.

This chain connects TRBV6-1 to TRBJ2-7; 7 bases are a match to TRBD1. Germline V CDR1 and CDR2: MNHNS, SASEGT. Germline trimming cut 8 bases from V and 4 bases from J; bases unmatched to any gene: 17. The CDR3 consists of 16 residues. CDR3 residues: CASRQEIQGLRYEQYF. The CDR3 nucleotides read TGTGCCAGCCGTCAGGAGATACAGGGGTTACGGTACGAGCAGTACTTC.

This chain uses TRBV7-8 with TRBJ2-2; maybe TRBD2 (5 bases). Trimming cost V 1 base and J 1 base, with 13 bases left between them. The CDR3 length is 17 residues. The germline V gene encodes CDR1 SGHVS and CDR2 FQNEAQ. The CDR3 DNA reads TGTGCCAGCAGCTTAGTTCGGGGATTGGGGAACACCGGGGAGCTGTTTTTT. This sequence encodes CASSLVRGLGNTGELFF.

This chain joins TRBV20-1 and TRBJ2-3; 10 nucleotides line up with TRBD2. V shed 4 bases and J 1 base; nucleotides not matched to a gene: 2. There are 14 residues in the CDR3. The V gene's germline CDR1 is DFQATT and CDR2 SNEGSKA (reference sequence). The CDR3 protein is CSAKREGRTDTQYF. CDR3 coding DNA: TGCAGTGCTAAGCGGGAGGGCCGCACAGATACGCAGTATTTT.

V is TRBV7-2 and J is TRBJ2-7; TRBD2 might be the D (6 bases). Per the germline V gene, CDR1 is SGHTA and CDR2 is FQGNSA. The CDR3 runs to 15 residues. V was pared by 0 bases and J by 3 bases, with 12 bases between. As DNA, the CDR3 is TGTGCCAGCAGCTTAGCCAATTGGCGGGACTACGAGCAGTACTTC. It encodes CASSLANWRDYEQYF.

The chain carries TRBV5-1 and TRBJ1-1; D gene uncertain. The CDR3 loop spans 17 amino acids. V was cut by 0 bases and J by 3 bases, with 18 bases left in between. Germline loops: CDR1 SGHRS, CDR2 YFSETQ. The CDR3 region has the DNA TGCGCCAGCAGCTTGGGTGGCCGGTTGGCCGGGGACACTGAAGCTTTCTTT. This encodes CASSLGGRLAGDTEAFF.

The gene calls are TRBV11-1 and TRBJ2-1; weak D call: TRBD2 (7 bases). Germline V lookup: CDR1 SGHAT, CDR2 FQDESV (reference sequence). The germline V and J ends were trimmed by 8 bases and 0 bases, with 23 bases remaining between them. This CDR3 contains 18 residues. The CDR3 bases are TGTGCCAGCGGGGGTTTGTTCGGGGGGCTGACCTCCTACAATGAGCAGTTCTTC. This gives the protein CASGGLFGGLTSYNEQFF.

This rearrangement joins TRBV20-1 to TRBJ2-1; 8 bases fit TRBD1. V shed 2 bases, J shed 8 bases, and the junction held 5 bases outside the gene matches. Germline values: CDR1 DFQATT, CDR2 SNEGSKA (reference sequence). This CDR3 has 13 amino acids. CDR3 amino acids: CSARQGAIYEQFF. For the CDR3, the DNA is TGCAGTGCTAGACAGGGGGCAATCTATGAGCAGTTCTTC.

This clonotype showed up just a few times. The chain uses TRBV15 and TRBJ2-4; 8 bases align to TRBD1. V trimming: 5 bases; J trimming: 4 bases; junction bases outside the gene matches: 4. Germline V gene sequence: CDR1 LNHNV, CDR2 YYDKDF (reference sequence). The CDR3 has 14 amino acids. CDR3 sequence: CATSPDREKNIQYF. The CDR3 DNA is TGTGCCACCAGCCCGGACAGGGAAAAAAACATTCAGTACTTC.

This chain links TRBV18 with TRBJ2-3; tentatively, D is TRBD2 (6 bases). The CDR3 totals 14 residues. CDR1 and CDR2 (germline): KGHSH, LQKENI. Trimming left V 3 bases short and J 2 bases short, with 9 bases between. CDR3 in DNA: TGTGCCAGCTCACCGACTAGAAACACAGATACGCAGTATTTT. This gives the protein CASSPTRNTDTQYF.